This TCR beta chain is from a study of T cells in Graves' hyperthyroidism and ophthalmopathy. General study results and limits: Most thyroid clonotypes with frequency above 0.001 were detected in blood. Model output signaled ophthalmopathy a median roughly 6.1 months ahead of onset.

RNA transcripts yielded amplified TCR beta CDR3 regions. With the HTBI primer set, the TCR CDR3 went through a first round of RT-PCR. TCRdb analysed the multiplex PCR reads with MiXCR anew, one entry per CDR3 protein. The sample carries under 400,000 distinct CDR3 sequences, 15% to 20% recorded once. The definition of stable Graves' hyperthyroidism was no ophthalmopathy progression within 18 months. These patients, aged 18 to 65, had recently diagnosed hyperthyroidism lasting under 2 months. This clonotype was seen repeatedly, ten times or more. The antigen is not known. The sequence came from a woman between 50 and 59 years old with Graves' hyperthyroidism. Input material: blood.

The CDR3 protein is CSADMGLGNEQFF. The CDR3 DNA reads as TGCAGCGCCGACATGGGGTTGGGCAATGAGCAGTTCTTC. The genes are TRBV29-1 and TRBJ2-1; D remains ambiguous. CDR3 size: 13 residues. Germline V CDR1 and CDR2: SQVTM, ANQGSEA. Trimming took 7 bases from V and 6 from J, leaving 16 bases between them.